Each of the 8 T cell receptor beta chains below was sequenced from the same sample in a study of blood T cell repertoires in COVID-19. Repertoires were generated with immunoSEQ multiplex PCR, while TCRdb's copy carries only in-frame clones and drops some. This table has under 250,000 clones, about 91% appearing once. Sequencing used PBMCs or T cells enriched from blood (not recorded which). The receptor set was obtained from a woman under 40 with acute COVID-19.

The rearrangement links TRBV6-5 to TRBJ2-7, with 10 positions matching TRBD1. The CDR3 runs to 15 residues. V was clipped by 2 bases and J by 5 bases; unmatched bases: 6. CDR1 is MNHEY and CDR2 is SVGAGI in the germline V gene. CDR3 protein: CASSYGETGGHEQYF. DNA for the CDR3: TGTGCCAGCAGTTACGGCGAGACAGGGGGCCACGAGCAGTACTTC.

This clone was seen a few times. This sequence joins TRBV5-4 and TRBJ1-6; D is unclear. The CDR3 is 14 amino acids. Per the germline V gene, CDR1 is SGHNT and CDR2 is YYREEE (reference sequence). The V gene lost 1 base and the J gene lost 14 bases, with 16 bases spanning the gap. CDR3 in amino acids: CASSLSPDLRALHF. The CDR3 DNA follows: TGTGCCAGCAGCTTGTCCCCAGATCTTCGGGCCCTCCACTTT.

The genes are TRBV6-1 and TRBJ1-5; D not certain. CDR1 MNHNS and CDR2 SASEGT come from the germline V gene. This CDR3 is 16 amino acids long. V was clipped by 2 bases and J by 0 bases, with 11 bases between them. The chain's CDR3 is CASSEMRGDSNQPQHF. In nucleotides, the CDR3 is TGTGCCAGCAGTGAAATGCGGGGTGATAGCAATCAGCCCCAGCATTTT.

The CDR3 region has the DNA TGTGCCAGCAGCCATGGGACAGGGTATAATTCACCCCTCCACTTT. This encodes CASSHGTGYNSPLHF. V gene TRBV27 combines with J gene TRBJ1-6, with 9 bases aligning to TRBD1. The CDR3 has 15 amino acids. Losses at the gene ends were 6 bases for V and 4 bases for J; bases not matched to a gene: 4. CDR1 MNHEY and CDR2 SMNVEV come from the germline V gene (reference sequence).

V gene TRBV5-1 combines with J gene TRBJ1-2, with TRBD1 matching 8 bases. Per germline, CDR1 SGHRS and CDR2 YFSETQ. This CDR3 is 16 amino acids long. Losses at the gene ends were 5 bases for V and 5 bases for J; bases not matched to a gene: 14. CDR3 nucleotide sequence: TGCGCCAGCAGAGAGGGTAGGACAGGGCTTCGGTATGGCTACACCTTC. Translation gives CASREGRTGLRYGYTF. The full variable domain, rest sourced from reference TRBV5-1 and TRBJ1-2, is KAGVTQTPRYLIKTRGQQVTLSCSPISGHRSVSWYQQTPGQGLQFLFEYFSETQRNKGNFPGRFSGRQFSNSRSEMNVSTLELGDSALYLCASREGRTGLRYGYTFGSGTRLTVV.

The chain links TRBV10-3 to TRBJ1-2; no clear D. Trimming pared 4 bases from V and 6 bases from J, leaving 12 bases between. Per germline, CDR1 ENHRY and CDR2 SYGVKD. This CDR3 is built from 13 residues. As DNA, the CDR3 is TGTGCCATCAGTGTTTCTGGACTGGATGGCTACACCTTC. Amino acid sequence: CAISVSGLDGYTF.

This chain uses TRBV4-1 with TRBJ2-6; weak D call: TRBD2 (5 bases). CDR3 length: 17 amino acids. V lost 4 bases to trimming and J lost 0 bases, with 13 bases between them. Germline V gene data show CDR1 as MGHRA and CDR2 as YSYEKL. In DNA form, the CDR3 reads TGCGCCAGCAGCCCTCAAACCCGGGGCTCTGGGGCCAACGTCCTGACTTTC. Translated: CASSPQTRGSGANVLTF.

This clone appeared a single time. The CDR3 sequence is CASSPGGGQPQHF. For the CDR3, the DNA is TGTGCCAGCAGCCCTGGGGGGGGTCAGCCCCAGCATTTT. The chain couples TRBV7-6 to TRBJ1-5, with a possible D match to TRBD1 (5 bases). Germline V gene data show CDR1 as SGHVS and CDR2 as FNYEAQ. Trimming took off 5 bases at V and 6 bases at J, with 11 bases between the two ends. There are 13 residues in the CDR3. Complete variable domain (other parts from reference TRBV7-6 and TRBJ1-5): GAGVSQSPRYKVTKRGQDVALRCDPISGHVSLYWYRQALGQGPEFLTYFNYEAQQDKSGLPNDRFSAERPEGSISTLTIQRTEQRDSAMYRCASSPGGGQPQHFGDGTRLSIL.